The T cell receptor (beta chain) described here comes from a study of blood T cell repertoires in COVID-19. Study background: Acute-phase and convalescent COVID-19 samples originated in the United States, Italy and Spain. From T cells, B-cell-depleted T cells, or PBMCs came the material, which was cDNA or gDNA.

Using immunoSEQ multiplex PCR, the repertoire was profiled, and TCRdb retains in-frame clones only, with some absent. This sample has fewer than 400,000 clones, with 85% to 90% found just once. CDR3 size: 14 residues. V lost 4 bases and J lost 1; bases outside the gene matches: 4. Germline V CDR1 and CDR2: SGHNT, YYREEE (reference sequence). Two consecutive negative NP/OP PCR tests, clearance, or resolved symptoms defined Cohort 3 recovery. The TCR was taken from a man aged 30 to 39 who had recovered from COVID-19. V is TRBV5-4 and J is TRBJ2-7; TRBD1 aligns across 8 bases. The sequenced sample consisted of PBMCs or T cells enriched from blood (not recorded which). The CDR3 coding sequence is TGTGCCAGCAGCCTTTGGACAGGGTCCTACGAGCAGTACTTC. Translating it yields CASSLWTGSYEQYF.